This T cell receptor beta chain was identified in a study of neurological immune-mediated disorders. This CDR3 region has 12 residues. V was cut by 8 bases and J by 6 bases, with 14 bases left in between. Time point meaning: technical triplicate 2. Each CDR3 protein gets one entry after TCRdb re-called the 5' RACE reads with MiXCR. The sample consists of roughly 61,000 distinct CDR3 sequences, about 25% of them appearing once. In this sample, this clonotype turned up many times. The V and J genes are TRBV12-3 or TRBV12-4 and TRBJ2-7, with D perhaps matching TRBD1 or TRBD2 (5 bases each). The source material was PBMCs. This TCR was sampled from a man aged 60-69 years with HTLV-1-associated myelopathy (HAM/TSP). This chain's CDR3 is CASSVGTSEQYF. Written as DNA, the CDR3 is TGTGCCAGCTCAGTAGGGACCAGCGAGCAGTACTTC.